This TCR beta chain was retrieved from a study of T-cell reconstitution after alpha-beta-depleted transplantation in children. Library preparation (for TCRbeta) was performed with unique molecular identifiers. TCRdb analysed the PCR reads with MiXCR anew, one entry per CDR3 protein. The table includes some 590,000 distinct CDR3 sequences, about 10% detected once. V gave up 4 bases and J gave up 8 bases; unmatched junction bases: 11. The CDR3 has 15 residues. Germline loops: CDR1 SGHRS, CDR2 YFSETQ. This clonotype occurred many times. The source is a human donor who donated a stem cell graft to a child with acute myeloid leukemia. The material was PBMCs from the stem cell graft donor, obtained from the stem cell graft. The rearrangement links TRBV5-1 to TRBJ1-2, with 10 bases matching TRBD1. The CDR3 bases are TGCGCCAGCAGCCCTAACCCCGGGACAGGGGAAGGCTACACCTTC. This translates into CASSPNPGTGEGYTF.